This T cell receptor beta chain was captured in a study of T-cell memory formation after mild COVID-19. Study-level information: The study found TCR clusters largely donor specific. General study points: Clones that shrank (day 15 to 85) were balanced CD4/CD8, whereas later expanders leaned CD4+. CD4+ clones that contracted lay mainly in CM and EM; CD8+ ones lay in EMRA.

This clonotype was detected only a few times. What it recognizes is unknown. Trimming cost V 7 bases and J 0 bases, with 7 bases left between them. CDR1 is MNHNY, CDR2 SVGAGI, per germline (reference sequence). This CDR3 is built from 13 residues. It was 5'RACE with constant-segment primers that produced the TCR alpha and TCR beta cDNA libraries, which carried sample barcodes and UMIs. Using its own MiXCR run on the 5' RACE reads, TCRdb lists one record per CDR3 protein. Seen here are roughly 580,000 distinct CDR3 sequences, roughly 18% observed once, and the top ten hold about 11%. V gene TRBV6-6 combines with J gene TRBJ1-3, with no clear D. Sequenced input: PBMCs or a T cell subset sorted from them (not recorded which). This TCR came from an adult woman who had mild COVID-19 (a few samples of this study predate the infection). Cell type and time point are not known. CDR3 sequence (DNA): TGTGCCAGCACGTCACACTCTGGAAACACCATATATTTT. It translates to CASTSHSGNTIYF.